Listed here are 7 T cell receptor beta chains from one sample, sequenced in a study of cytomegalovirus exposure and HLA in healthy donors. Primers: 60 Vbeta forward and 13 Jbeta reverse. Profiled with immunoSEQ multiplex PCR; TCRdb holds only in-frame clones, not every one. The table includes more than 100,000 clones, around 83% detected once. The sample consisted of PBMCs. The receptor set was obtained from a woman aged 45-65 years in good health and CMV-seropositive.

This chain joins TRBV7-2 and TRBJ2-1; TRBD1 is a possible D gene (6 bases). The CDR3 spans 15 residues. In germline, CDR1 is SGHTA, CDR2 FQGNSA. Trimming took off 2 bases at V and 2 bases at J, with 10 bases between the two ends. Here the CDR3 DNA reads TGTGCCAGCAGCTTACTCCCAGGGGCCTACAATGAGCAGTTCTTC. Protein sequence: CASSLLPGAYNEQFF.

The chain carries TRBV19 and TRBJ2-1; D possibly corresponds to TRBD2 (6 bases). This CDR3 contains 16 residues. Between the trimmed V and J ends, which lost 1 base and 4 bases, there was a span of 14 bases. Germline CDR1 is LNHDA and CDR2 is SQIVND (reference sequence). This chain's CDR3 is CASSIGAGGGYNEQFF. The DNA of the CDR3 is TGTGCCAGTAGTATAGGAGCCGGGGGTGGGTACAATGAGCAGTTCTTC.

In its sample, this clone was seen once. The V gene is TRBV5-1, the J gene TRBJ1-4, with D tentatively TRBD1 (5 bases). Germline V gives CDR1 SGHRS, CDR2 YFSETQ. The CDR3 has 17 residues. Trimming removed 0 bases at V and 0 bases at J, with 12 bases between. The CDR3 nucleotides are TGCGCCAGCAGCTTGGGGTCCTCAGGGACAACTAATGAAAAACTGTTTTTT. It translates to CASSLGSSGTTNEKLFF.

This chain joins TRBV2 and TRBJ1-1; unclear D gene. CDR3 length: 11 residues. Germline values: CDR1 SNHLY, CDR2 FYNNEI. Trimming took 7 bases from V and 7 from J, leaving 10 bases between them. CDR3: CASTRVGEAFF. The DNA for the CDR3 is TGTGCCAGCACGAGGGTCGGTGAAGCTTTCTTT.

The rearrangement uses TRBV6-5 and TRBJ2-5, with 10 bases that match TRBD1. Trimming at V came to 5 bases and at J to 2 bases, leaving 5 bases not matched to a gene. Germline CDR1 and CDR2: MNHEY and SVGAGI. This CDR3 is 15 amino acids long. The DNA of the CDR3 is TGTGCCAGCAGTACCCCGGGACAGGGGCAAGAGACCCAGTACTTC. Translating it yields CASSTPGQGQETQYF.

The chain carries TRBV19 and TRBJ1-4; the D is unclear. The V end lost 2 bases, the J end lost 8 bases, and 12 bases lay between the germline ends. Looked up from germline, CDR1 is LNHDA and CDR2 is SQIVND (reference sequence). This CDR3 is built from 14 residues. CDR3 loop: CASSIFGGNEKLFF. The CDR3 nucleotides read TGTGCCAGTAGTATATTTGGAGGGAACGAAAAACTGTTTTTT.

This chain links TRBV6-5 with TRBJ2-5, with TRBD2 matching 8 bases. There are 14 residues in the CDR3. The germline V gene encodes CDR1 MNHEY and CDR2 SVGAGI. V shed 8 bases, J shed 2 bases, and the junction held 7 bases outside the gene matches. The CDR3 loop reads CASGKLAAQETQYF. The CDR3 DNA follows: TGTGCCAGCGGCAAACTAGCGGCACAAGAGACCCAGTACTTC.